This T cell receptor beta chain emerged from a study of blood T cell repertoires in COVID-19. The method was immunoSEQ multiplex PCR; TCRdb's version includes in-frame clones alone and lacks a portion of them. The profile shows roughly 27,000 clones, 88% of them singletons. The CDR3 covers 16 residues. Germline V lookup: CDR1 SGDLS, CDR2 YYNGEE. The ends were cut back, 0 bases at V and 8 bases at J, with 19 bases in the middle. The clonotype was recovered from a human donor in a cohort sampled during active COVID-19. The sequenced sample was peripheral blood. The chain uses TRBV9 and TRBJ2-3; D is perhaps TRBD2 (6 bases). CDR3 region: CASSVDEGRGSTTQYF. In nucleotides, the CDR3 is TGTGCCAGCAGCGTAGATGAAGGGCGGGGCAGCACTACGCAGTATTTT.